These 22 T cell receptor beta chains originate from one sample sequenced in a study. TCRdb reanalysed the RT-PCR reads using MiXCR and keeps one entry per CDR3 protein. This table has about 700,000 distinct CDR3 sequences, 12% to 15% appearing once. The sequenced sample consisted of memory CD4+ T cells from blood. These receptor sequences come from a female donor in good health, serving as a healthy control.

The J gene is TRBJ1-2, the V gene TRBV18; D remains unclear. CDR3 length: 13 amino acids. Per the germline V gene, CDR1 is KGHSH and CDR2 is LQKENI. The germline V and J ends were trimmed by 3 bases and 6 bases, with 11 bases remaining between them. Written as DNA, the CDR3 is TGTGCCAGCTCACCTGGCTTGTCGGATGGCTACACCTTC. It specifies CASSPGLSDGYTF.

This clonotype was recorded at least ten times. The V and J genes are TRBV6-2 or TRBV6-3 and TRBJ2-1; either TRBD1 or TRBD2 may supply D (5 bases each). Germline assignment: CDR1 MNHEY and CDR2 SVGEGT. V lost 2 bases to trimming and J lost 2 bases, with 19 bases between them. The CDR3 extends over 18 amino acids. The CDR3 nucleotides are TGTGCCAGCAGTTACCTACTCCCTGGGGGAGCAACCTACAATGAGCAGTTCTTC. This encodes CASSYLLPGGATYNEQFF.

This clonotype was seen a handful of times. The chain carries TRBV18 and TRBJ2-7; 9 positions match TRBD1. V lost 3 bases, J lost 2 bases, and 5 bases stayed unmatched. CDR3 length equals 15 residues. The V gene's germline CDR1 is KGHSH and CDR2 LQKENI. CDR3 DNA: TGTGCCAGCTCACCCGGGACAGGGAGCACCTACGAGCAGTACTTC. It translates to CASSPGTGSTYEQYF.

CDR3 amino acids: CASSLASTGGNYGYTF. The CDR3 nucleotides are TGTGCCAGCAGCTTAGCTTCTACGGGGGGTAACTATGGCTACACCTTC. The chain is built from TRBV7-2 and TRBJ1-2; maybe TRBD1 (5 bases). Germline loops: CDR1 SGHTA, CDR2 FQGNSA. V was pared by 0 bases and J by 1 base, with 12 bases between. The CDR3 consists of 16 residues.

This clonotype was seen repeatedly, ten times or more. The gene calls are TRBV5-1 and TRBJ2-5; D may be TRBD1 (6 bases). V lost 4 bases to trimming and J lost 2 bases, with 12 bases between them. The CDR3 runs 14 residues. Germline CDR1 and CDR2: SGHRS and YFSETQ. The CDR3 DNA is TGCGCCAGCAGCATGCCCGACAGGCAAGAGACCCAGTACTTC. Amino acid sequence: CASSMPDRQETQYF.

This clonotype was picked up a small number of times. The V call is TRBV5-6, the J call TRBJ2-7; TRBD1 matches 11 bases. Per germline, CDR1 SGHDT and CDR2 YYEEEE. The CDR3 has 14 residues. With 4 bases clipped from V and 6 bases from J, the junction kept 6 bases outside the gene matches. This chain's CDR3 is CASSLGQGAFEQYF. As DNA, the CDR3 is TGTGCCAGCAGCCTAGGACAGGGGGCGTTCGAGCAGTACTTC.

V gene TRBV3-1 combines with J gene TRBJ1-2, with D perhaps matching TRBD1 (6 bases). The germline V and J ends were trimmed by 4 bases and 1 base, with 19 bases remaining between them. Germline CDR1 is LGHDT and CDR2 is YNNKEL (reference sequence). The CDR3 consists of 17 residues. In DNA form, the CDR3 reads TGTGCCAGCAGCCCCCTCGCGACAGGCGGAGGTAACTATGGCTACACCTTC. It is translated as CASSPLATGGGNYGYTF. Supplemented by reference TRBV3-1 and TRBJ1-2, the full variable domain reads DTAVSQTPKYLVTQMGNDKSIKCEQNLGHDTMYWYKQDSKKFLKIMFSYNNKELIINETVPNRFSPKSPDKAHLNLHINSLELGDSAVYFCASSPLATGGGNYGYTFGSGTRLTVV.

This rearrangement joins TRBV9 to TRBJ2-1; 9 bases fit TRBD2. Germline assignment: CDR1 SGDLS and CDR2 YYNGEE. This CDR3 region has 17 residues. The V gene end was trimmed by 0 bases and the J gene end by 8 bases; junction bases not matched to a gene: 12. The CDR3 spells CASSVAHDSGSYDEQFF. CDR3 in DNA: TGTGCCAGCAGCGTAGCTCATGATAGCGGGAGTTACGATGAGCAGTTCTTC. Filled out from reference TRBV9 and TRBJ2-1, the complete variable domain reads DSGVTQTPKHLITATGQRVTLRCSPRSGDLSVYWYQQSLDQGLQFLIQYYNGEERAKGNILERFSAQQFPDLHSELNLSSLELGDSALYFCASSVAHDSGSYDEQFFGPGTRLTVL.

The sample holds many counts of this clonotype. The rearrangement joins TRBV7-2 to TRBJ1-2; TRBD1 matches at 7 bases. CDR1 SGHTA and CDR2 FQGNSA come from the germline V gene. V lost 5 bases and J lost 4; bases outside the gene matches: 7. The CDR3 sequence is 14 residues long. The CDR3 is CASSLNRGPYGYTF. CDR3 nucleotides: TGTGCCAGCAGCCTTAACAGGGGACCCTATGGCTACACCTTC.

The CDR3 sequence is CASSEGGRNNEKLFF. The CDR3 nucleotides are TGTGCCAGCAGTGAAGGGGGACGGAATAATGAAAAACTGTTTTTT. This chain uses TRBV2 with TRBJ1-4, with D possibly TRBD1 on 5 matching bases. V shed 1 base and J shed 4 bases, with 10 bases lying between them. Germline V gives CDR1 SNHLY, CDR2 FYNNEI. The CDR3 totals 15 residues.

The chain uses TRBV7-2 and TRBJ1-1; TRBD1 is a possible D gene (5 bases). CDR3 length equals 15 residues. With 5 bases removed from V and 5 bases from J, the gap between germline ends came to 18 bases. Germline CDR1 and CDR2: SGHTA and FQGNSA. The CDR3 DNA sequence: TGTGCCAGCAGCAGAGTTAAGGGGTTCGGAACTGAAGCTTTCTTT. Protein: CASSRVKGFGTEAFF.

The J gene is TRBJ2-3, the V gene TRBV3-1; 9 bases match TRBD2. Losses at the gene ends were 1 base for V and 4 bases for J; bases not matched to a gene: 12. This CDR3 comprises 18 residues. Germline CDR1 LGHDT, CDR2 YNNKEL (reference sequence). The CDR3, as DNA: TGTGCCAGCAGCCAAGGTCCCTTTAGCGGGAGTATGGCAGATACGCAGTATTTT. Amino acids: CASSQGPFSGSMADTQYF.

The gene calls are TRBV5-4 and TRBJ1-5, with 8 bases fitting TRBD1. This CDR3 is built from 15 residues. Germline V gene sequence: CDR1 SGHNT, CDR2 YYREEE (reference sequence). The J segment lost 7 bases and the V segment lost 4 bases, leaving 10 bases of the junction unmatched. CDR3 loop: CASSVDRGVFQPQHF. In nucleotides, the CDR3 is TGTGCCAGCAGCGTCGACAGGGGAGTATTCCAGCCCCAGCATTTT.

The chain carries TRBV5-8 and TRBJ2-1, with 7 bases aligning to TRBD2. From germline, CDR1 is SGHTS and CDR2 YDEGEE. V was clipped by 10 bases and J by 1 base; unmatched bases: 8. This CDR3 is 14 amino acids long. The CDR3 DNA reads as TGTGCCTCGCGGGAGCATGGGTCCTACAATGAGCAGTTCTTC. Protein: CASREHGSYNEQFF.

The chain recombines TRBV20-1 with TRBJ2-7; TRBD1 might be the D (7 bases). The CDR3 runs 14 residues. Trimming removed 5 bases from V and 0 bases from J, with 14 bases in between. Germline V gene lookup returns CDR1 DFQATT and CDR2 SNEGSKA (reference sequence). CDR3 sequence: CSAWRGDSSYEQYF. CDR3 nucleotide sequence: TGCAGTGCTTGGAGGGGGGACAGCTCCTACGAGCAGTACTTC.

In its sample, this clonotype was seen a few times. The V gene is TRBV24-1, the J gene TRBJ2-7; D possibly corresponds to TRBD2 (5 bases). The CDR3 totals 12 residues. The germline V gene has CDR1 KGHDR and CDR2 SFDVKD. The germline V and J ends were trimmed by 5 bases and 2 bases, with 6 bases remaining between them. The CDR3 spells CATSGETYEQYF. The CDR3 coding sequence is TGTGCCACCAGTGGGGAGACCTACGAGCAGTACTTC.

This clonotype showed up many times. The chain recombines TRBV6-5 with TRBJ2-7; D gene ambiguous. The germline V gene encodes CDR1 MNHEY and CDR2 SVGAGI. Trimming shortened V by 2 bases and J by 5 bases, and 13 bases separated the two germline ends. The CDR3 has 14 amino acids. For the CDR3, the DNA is TGTGCCAGCAGTTACGGTCACGTCGCCAACGAGCAGTACTTC. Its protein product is CASSYGHVANEQYF.

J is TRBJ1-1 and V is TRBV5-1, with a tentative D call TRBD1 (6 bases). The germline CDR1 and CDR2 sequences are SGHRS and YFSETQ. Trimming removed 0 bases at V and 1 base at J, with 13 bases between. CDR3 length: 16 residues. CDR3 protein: CASSLAGYRENTEAFF. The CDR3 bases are TGCGCCAGCAGCTTGGCCGGTTACAGGGAGAACACTGAAGCTTTCTTT.

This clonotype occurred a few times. DNA for the CDR3: TGTGCCAGCAGCTTAGGGGTTAGCGGGTCATCCTACGAGCAGTACTTC. Translating gives CASSLGVSGSSYEQYF. This chain connects TRBV7-9 to TRBJ2-7; 7 bases line up with TRBD2. Germline CDR1 and CDR2: SEHNR and FQNEAQ (reference sequence). The V gene end was trimmed by 1 base and the J gene end by 1 base; junction bases not matched to a gene: 7. The CDR3 runs to 16 residues.

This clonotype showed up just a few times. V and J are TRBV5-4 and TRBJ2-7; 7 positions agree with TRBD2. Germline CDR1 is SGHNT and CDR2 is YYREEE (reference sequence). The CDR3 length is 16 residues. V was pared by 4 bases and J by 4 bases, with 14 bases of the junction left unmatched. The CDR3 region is CASSPTAGGSVYEQYF. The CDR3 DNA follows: TGTGCCAGCAGCCCGACCGCTGGCGGGAGTGTATACGAGCAGTACTTC.

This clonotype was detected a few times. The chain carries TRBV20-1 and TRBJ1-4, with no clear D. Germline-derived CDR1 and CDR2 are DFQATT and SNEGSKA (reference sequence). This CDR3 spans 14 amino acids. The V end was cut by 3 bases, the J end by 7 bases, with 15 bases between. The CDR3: CSARGRTASEKLFF. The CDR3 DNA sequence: TGCAGTGCTAGGGGTCGGACGGCAAGTGAAAAACTGTTTTTT.

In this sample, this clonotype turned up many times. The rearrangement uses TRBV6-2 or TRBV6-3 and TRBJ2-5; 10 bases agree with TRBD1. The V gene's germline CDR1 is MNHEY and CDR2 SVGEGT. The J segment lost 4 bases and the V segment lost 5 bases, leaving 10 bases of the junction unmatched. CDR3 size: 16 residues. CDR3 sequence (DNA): TGTGCCAGCAGTCCTCCGGGACAGGGGAGGCGAGAGACCCAGTACTTC. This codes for CASSPPGQGRRETQYF.